The source of this TCR beta chain is a study of T cell changes during pregnancy in multiple sclerosis. From germline, CDR1 is SEHNR and CDR2 FQNEAQ (reference sequence). The CDR3 spans 18 residues. V gave up 3 bases and J gave up 2 bases; unmatched junction bases: 13. Assay used: immunoSEQ multiplex PCR; TCRdb lists only in-frame clones, some missing. The sample holds about 110,000 clones, about 90% seen once. The source of this sequence is a female donor in good health, enrolled as a control in a pregnancy study. The chain has TRBV7-9 and TRBJ2-7, with 10 nucleotides matching TRBD1. Source: peripheral blood, taken in the third trimester of pregnancy. CDR3 sequence (DNA): TGTGCCAGCAGCTTCCTGGCTCTTCCCGGGACAGGGGCCTACGAGCAGTACTTC. This encodes CASSFLALPGTGAYEQYF.